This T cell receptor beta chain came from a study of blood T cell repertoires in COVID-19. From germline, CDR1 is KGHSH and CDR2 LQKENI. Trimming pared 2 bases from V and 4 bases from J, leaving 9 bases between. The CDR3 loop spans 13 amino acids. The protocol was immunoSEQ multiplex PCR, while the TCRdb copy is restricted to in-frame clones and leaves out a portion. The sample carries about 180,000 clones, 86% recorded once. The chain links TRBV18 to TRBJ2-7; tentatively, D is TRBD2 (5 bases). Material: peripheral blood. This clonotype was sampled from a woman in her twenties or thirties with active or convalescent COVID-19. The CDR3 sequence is CASSPSRDYEQYF. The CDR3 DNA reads TGTGCCAGCTCACCATCTCGGGATTACGAGCAGTACTTC.